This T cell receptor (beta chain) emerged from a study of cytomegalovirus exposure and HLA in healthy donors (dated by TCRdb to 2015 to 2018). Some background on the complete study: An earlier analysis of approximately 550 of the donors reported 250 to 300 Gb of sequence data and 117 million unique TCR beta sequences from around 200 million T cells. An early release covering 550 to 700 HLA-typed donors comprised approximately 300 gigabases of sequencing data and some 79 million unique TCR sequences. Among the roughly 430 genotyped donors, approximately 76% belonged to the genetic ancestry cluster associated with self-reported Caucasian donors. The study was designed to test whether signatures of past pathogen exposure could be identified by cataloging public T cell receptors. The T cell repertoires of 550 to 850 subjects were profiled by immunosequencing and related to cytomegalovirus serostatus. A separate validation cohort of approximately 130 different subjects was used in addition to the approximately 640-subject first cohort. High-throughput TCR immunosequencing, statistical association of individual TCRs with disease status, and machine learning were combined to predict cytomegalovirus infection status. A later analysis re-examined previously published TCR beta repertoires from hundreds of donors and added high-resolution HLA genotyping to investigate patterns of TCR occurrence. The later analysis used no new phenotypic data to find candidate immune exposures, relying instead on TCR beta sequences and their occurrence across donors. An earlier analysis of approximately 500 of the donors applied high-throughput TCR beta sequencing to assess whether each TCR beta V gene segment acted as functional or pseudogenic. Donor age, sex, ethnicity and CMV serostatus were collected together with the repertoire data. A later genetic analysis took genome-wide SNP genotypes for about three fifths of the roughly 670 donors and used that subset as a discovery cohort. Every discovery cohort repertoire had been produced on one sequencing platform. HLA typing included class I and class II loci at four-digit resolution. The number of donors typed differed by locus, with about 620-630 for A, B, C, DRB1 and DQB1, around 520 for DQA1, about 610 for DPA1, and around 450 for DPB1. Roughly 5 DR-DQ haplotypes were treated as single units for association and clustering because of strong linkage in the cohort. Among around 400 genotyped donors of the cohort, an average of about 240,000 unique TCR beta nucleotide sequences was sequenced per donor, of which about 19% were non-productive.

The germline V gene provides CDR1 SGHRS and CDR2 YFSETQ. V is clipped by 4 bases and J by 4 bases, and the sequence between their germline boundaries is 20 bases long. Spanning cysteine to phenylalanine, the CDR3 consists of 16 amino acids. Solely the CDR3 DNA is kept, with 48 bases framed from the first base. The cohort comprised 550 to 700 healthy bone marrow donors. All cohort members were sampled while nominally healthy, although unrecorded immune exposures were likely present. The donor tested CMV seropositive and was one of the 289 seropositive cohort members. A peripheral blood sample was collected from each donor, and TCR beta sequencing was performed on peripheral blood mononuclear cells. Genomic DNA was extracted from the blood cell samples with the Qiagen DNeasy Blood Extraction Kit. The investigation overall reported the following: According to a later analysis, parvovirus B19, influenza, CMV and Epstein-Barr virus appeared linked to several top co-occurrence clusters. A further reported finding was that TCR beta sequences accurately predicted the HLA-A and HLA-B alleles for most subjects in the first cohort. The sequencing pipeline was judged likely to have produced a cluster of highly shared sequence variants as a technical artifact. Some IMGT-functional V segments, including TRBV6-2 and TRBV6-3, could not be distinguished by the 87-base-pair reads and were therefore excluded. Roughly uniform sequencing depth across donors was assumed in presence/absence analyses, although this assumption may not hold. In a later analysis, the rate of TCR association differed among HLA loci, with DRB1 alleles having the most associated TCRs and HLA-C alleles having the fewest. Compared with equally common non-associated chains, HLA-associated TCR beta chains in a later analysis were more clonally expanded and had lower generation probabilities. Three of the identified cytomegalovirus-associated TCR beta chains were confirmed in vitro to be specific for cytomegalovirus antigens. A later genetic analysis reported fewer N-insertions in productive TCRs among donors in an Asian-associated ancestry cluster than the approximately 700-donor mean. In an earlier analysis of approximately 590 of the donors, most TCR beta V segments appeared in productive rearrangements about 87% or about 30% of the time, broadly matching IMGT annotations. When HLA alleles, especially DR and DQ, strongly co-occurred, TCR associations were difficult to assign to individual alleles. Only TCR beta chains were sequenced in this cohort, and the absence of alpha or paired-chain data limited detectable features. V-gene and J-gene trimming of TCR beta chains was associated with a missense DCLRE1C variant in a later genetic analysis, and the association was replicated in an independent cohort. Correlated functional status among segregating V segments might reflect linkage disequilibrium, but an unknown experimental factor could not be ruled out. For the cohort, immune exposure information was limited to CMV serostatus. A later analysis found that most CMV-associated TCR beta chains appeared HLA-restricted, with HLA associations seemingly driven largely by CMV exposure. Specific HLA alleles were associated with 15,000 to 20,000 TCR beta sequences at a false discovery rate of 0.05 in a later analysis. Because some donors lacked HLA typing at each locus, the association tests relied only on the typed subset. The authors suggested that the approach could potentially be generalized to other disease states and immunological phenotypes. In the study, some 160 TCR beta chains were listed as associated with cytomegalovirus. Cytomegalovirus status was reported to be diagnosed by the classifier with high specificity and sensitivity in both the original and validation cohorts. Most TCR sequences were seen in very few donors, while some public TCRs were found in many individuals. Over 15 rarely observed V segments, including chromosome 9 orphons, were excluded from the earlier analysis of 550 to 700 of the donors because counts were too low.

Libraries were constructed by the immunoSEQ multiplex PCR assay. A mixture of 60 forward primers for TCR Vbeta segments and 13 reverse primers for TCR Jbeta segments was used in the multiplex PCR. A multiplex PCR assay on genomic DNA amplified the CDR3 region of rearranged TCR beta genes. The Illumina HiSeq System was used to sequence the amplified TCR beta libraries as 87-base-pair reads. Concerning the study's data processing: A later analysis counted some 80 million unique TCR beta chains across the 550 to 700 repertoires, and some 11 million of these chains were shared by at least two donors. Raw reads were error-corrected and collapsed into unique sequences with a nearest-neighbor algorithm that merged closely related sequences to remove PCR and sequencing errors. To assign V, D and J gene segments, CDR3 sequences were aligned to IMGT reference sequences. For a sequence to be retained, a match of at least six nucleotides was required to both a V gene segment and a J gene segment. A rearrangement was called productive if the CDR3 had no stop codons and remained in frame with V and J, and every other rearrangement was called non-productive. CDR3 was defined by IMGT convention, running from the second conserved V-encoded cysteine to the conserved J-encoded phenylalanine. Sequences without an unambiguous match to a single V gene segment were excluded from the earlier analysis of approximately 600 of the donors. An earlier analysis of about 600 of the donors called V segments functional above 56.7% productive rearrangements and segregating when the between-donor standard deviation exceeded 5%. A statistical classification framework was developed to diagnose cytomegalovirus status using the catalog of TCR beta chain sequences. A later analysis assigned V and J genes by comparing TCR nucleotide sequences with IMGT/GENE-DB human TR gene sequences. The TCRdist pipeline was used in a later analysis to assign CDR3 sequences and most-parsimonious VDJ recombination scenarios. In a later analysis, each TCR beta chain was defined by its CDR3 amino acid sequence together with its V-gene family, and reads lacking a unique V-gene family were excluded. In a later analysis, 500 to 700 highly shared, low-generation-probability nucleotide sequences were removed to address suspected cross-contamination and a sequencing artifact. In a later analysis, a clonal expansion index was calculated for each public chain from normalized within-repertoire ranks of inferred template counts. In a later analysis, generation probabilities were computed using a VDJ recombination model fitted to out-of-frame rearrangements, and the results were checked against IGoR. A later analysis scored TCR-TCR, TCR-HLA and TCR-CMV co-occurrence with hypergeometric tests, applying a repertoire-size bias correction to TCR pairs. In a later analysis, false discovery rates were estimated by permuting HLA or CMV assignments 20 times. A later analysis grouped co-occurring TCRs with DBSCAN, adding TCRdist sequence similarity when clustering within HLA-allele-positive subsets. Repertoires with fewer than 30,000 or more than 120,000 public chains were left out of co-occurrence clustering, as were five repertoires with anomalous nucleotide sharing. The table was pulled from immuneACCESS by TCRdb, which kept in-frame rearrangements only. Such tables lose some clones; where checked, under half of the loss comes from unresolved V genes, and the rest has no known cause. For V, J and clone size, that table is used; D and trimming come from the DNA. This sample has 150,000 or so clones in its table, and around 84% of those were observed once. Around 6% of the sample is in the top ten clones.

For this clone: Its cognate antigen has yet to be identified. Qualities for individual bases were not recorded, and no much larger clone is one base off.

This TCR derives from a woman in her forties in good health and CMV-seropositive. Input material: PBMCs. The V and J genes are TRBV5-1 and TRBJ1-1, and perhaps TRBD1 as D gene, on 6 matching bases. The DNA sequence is TGCGCCAGCAGCGACTTGGCGGGGGCGGTCGGCACTGAAGCTTTCTTT. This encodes CASSDLAGAVGTEAFF.